The 30 T cell receptor beta chains below were found in one sample sequenced in a study of graft-versus-host responses after intestinal transplantation. Assay: immunoSEQ multiplex PCR; the TCRdb copy retains only in-frame clones and omits some. This table has under 80,000 clones, around 92% appearing once. The sample in question was PBMCs, obtained 98 days after intestinal transplantation. The receptors were sampled from a human patient who received an intestinal transplant, so some T cells may come from the graft donor.

The chain uses TRBV6-1 and TRBJ2-1; TRBD1 aligns across 10 bases. Germline trimming cut 4 bases from V and 7 bases from J; bases unmatched to any gene: 10. This CDR3 comprises 16 residues. CDR1 MNHNS and CDR2 SASEGT come from the germline V gene. The CDR3 spells CASSGRDRGQINEQFF. Written as DNA, the CDR3 is TGTGCCAGCAGTGGCCGGGACAGGGGACAAATTAATGAGCAGTTCTTC.

This clone was observed a handful of times. The chain has TRBV5-4 and TRBJ2-5; possible D gene TRBD2, 5 bases. From germline, CDR1 is SGHNT and CDR2 YYREEE (reference sequence). This CDR3 contains 14 residues. V lost 4 bases and J 2 bases, leaving 12 bases between the germline ends. In nucleotides, the CDR3 is TGTGCCAGCAGCCCTAATCCGGGACAAGAGACCCAGTACTTC. Protein sequence: CASSPNPGQETQYF. Full variable domain (missing parts from reference TRBV5-4 and TRBJ2-5): ETGVTQSPTHLIKTRGQQVTLRCSSQSGHNTVSWYQQALGQGPQFIFQYYREEENGRGNFPPRFSGLQFPNYSSELNVNALELDDSALYLCASSPNPGQETQYFGPGTRLLVL.

This rearrangement joins TRBV19 to TRBJ1-4; D might be TRBD1 (6 bases). The germline V and J ends were trimmed by 2 bases and 7 bases, with 14 bases remaining between them. The CDR3 is 15 amino acids. Germline CDR1 LNHDA, CDR2 SQIVND (reference sequence). CDR3 bases: TGTGCCAGTAGTATACGCCCCGGACAGTCTGAAAAACTGTTTTTT. Its translation: CASSIRPGQSEKLFF.

Only one count was recorded for this clone. CDR3 residues: CASSVGPGQGSYEQYF. DNA for the CDR3: TGTGCCAGCAGCGTAGGACCGGGACAGGGCTCCTACGAGCAGTACTTC. The chain recombines TRBV9 with TRBJ2-7, with 9 bases lining up with TRBD1. V trimming: 0 bases; J trimming: 0 bases; junction bases outside the gene matches: 4. The CDR3 contains 16 residues. CDR1 is SGDLS, CDR2 YYNGEE, per germline.

The gene calls are TRBV7-2 and TRBJ1-5; D unresolved. The CDR3 sequence is 13 residues long. CDR1 and CDR2 from the germline V gene are SGHTA and FQGNSA. Trimming removed 2 bases from V and 2 bases from J, with 4 bases in between. The CDR3 spells CASSLQGNQPQHF. The CDR3 nucleotides are TGTGCCAGCAGCTTACAGGGCAATCAGCCCCAGCATTTT.

The chain couples TRBV11-2 to TRBJ2-5, with 12 bases aligning to TRBD2. The CDR3 runs to 19 residues. Germline CDR1 and CDR2: SGHAT and FQNNGV. Trimming at V came to 1 base and at J to 1 base, leaving 10 bases not matched to a gene. CDR3 loop: CASSLVASGGAFLQETQYF. DNA for the CDR3: TGTGCCAGCAGCTTAGTGGCTAGCGGGGGGGCCTTCCTCCAAGAGACCCAGTACTTC.

V and J are TRBV29-1 and TRBJ2-1, with 14 bases that match TRBD2. The CDR3 has 16 residues. CDR1 and CDR2 (germline): SQVTM, ANQGSEA. Trimming at V came to 1 base and at J to 8 bases, leaving 7 bases not matched to a gene. The CDR3 nucleotides are TGCAGCGTTGAAGCTGGACTAGCGGGAGGTATGGATGAGCAGTTCTTC. Protein sequence: CSVEAGLAGGMDEQFF.

This sequence joins TRBV5-1 and TRBJ2-1; no definite D call. Germline V lookup: CDR1 SGHRS, CDR2 YFSETQ. This CDR3 is 15 amino acids long. Trimming stripped 0 bases from V and 2 bases from J, with 9 bases between. The CDR3 coding sequence is TGCGCCAGCAGCTTGGGGGTAATCCCCTACAATGAGCAGTTCTTC. Its protein product is CASSLGVIPYNEQFF.

V is TRBV5-6 and J is TRBJ1-2; 8 bases line up with TRBD1. The V gene end was trimmed by 10 bases and the J gene end by 4 bases; junction bases not matched to a gene: 12. The CDR3 contains 14 residues. CDR1 is SGHDT and CDR2 is YYEEEE in the germline V gene. DNA for the CDR3: TGTGCCCCTCCCCCAGGACAGGGTGGCTATGGCTACACCTTC. Translated: CAPPPGQGGYGYTF.

J is TRBJ2-1 and V is TRBV4-1; the D is unclear. The ends were cut back, 4 bases at V and 10 bases at J, with 11 bases in the middle. The CDR3 is 12 amino acids. CDR1 is MGHRA, CDR2 YSYEKL, per germline. CDR3 amino acids: CASSLRPSEQFF. CDR3 bases: TGCGCCAGCAGCCTGAGGCCCTCCGAGCAGTTCTTC.

The chain employs TRBV7-9 and TRBJ1-1; D gene unclear. Germline assignment: CDR1 SEHNR and CDR2 FQNEAQ (reference sequence). The CDR3 runs to 12 residues. V lost 5 bases, J lost 8 bases, and 12 bases lay in between. CDR3 protein: CASSASGKEAFF. For the CDR3, the DNA is TGTGCCAGCAGCGCATCCGGCAAAGAAGCTTTCTTT.

V usage is TRBV6-5 and J usage is TRBJ2-7; no clear D. CDR1 is MNHEY, CDR2 SVGAGI, per germline. The CDR3 is made up of 14 amino acids. V shed 7 bases and J shed 1 base, with 14 bases lying between them. The CDR3 loop is CASTLEKVSYEQYF. Written as DNA, the CDR3 is TGTGCCAGCACCCTGGAAAAGGTATCCTACGAGCAGTACTTC.

V gene TRBV9 combines with J gene TRBJ1-5, with TRBD1 identical over 9 bases. The germline gives CDR1 SGDLS, CDR2 YYNGEE. Trimming removed 4 bases from V and 5 bases from J; junction bases left unmatched: 4. The CDR3 totals 14 residues. CDR3 sequence reads: CASSPRQGDQPQHF. The CDR3 DNA reads TGTGCCAGCAGCCCCCGACAGGGGGATCAGCCCCAGCATTTT.

V and J are TRBV12-5 and TRBJ1-6, with D hard to call. V was shortened by 1 base and J by 0 bases, with 7 bases between the two germline ends. The CDR3 runs to 16 residues. Germline V gene data show CDR1 as LGHNT and CDR2 as FRNRAP. The CDR3: CASGLGQYSYNSPLHF. The DNA of the CDR3 is TGTGCTAGTGGTTTGGGACAATACTCCTATAATTCACCCCTCCACTTT.

The CDR3 loop is CASSAGGQLGEQFF. The CDR3 bases are TGTGCCAGCTCCGCCGGGGGGCAGTTGGGTGAGCAGTTCTTC. The genes are TRBV7-9 and TRBJ2-1, with D tentatively TRBD2 (7 bases). CDR1 and CDR2 (germline): SEHNR, FQNEAQ (reference sequence). The CDR3 is 14 amino acids. Trimming took 8 bases from V and 9 from J, leaving 20 bases between them.

This sequence joins TRBV5-4 and TRBJ2-7; TRBD1 matches 10 bases. Germline V gene lookup returns CDR1 SGHNT and CDR2 YYREEE (reference sequence). V was clipped by 6 bases and J by 5 bases; unmatched bases: 14. This CDR3 spans 16 amino acids. The CDR3: CASKALPGQGLNEQYF. Written as DNA, the CDR3 is TGTGCCAGCAAAGCCCTCCCGGGACAGGGGTTGAACGAGCAGTACTTC.

The V and J genes are TRBV7-8 and TRBJ2-7, with 12 bases fitting TRBD2. Germline CDR1 SGHVS, CDR2 FQNEAQ. There are 15 residues in the CDR3. V lost 3 bases and J lost 3; bases outside the gene matches: 3. CDR3 amino acids: CASSFMTSGSYEQYF. The CDR3 DNA reads as TGTGCCAGCAGCTTCATGACTAGCGGGAGCTACGAGCAGTACTTC. Using reference TRBV7-8 and TRBJ2-7 for the parts outside the CDR3, the full variable domain is GAGVSQSPRYKVAKRGQDVALRCDPISGHVSLFWYQQALGQGPEFLTYFQNEAQLDKSGLPSDRFFAERPEGSVSTLKIQRTQQEDSAVYLCASSFMTSGSYEQYFGPGTRLTVT.

The V call is TRBV9, the J call TRBJ2-1; D is unclear. There are 14 residues in the CDR3. From germline, CDR1 is SGDLS and CDR2 YYNGEE. V was trimmed by 0 bases and J by 4 bases, leaving 8 bases between them. In DNA, the CDR3 is TGTGCCAGCAGCGTAGTGGGGATATACAATGAGCAGTTCTTC. Translating it yields CASSVVGIYNEQFF.

The rearrangement joins TRBV7-9 to TRBJ2-5; no firm D call. CDR3 length equals 12 residues. Between the trimmed V and J ends, which lost 0 bases and 5 bases, there was a span of 4 bases. The V gene's germline CDR1 is SEHNR and CDR2 FQNEAQ (reference sequence). The CDR3: CASSLAEETQYF. The CDR3 DNA reads as TGTGCCAGCAGCTTAGCGGAGGAGACCCAGTACTTC.

The CDR3 here is CASSLERKRGGFNEQFF. The CDR3 nucleotides are TGTGCCAGCAGCTTAGAACGGAAGCGGGGGGGCTTCAATGAGCAGTTCTTC. V usage is TRBV13 and J usage is TRBJ2-1, with TRBD2 identical over 10 bases. This CDR3 region has 17 residues. The V and J ends lost 1 base and 6 bases, in that order; junction bases with no gene match: 9. Looked up from germline, CDR1 is PRHDT and CDR2 is FYEKMQ (reference sequence).

The V call is TRBV5-5, the J call TRBJ1-5; maybe TRBD1 (6 bases). Germline CDR1 SGHKS, CDR2 YYEKEE (reference sequence). This CDR3 contains 15 residues. Trimming took 4 bases from V and 7 from J, leaving 18 bases between them. The CDR3 here is CASSQIGGLGQPQHF. The CDR3 DNA reads as TGTGCCAGCAGCCAAATAGGGGGGCTAGGGCAGCCCCAGCATTTT. The complete variable domain, with remaining parts taken from reference TRBV5-5 and TRBJ1-5, reads DAGVTQSPTHLIKTRGQQVTLRCSPISGHKSVSWYQQVLGQGPQFIFQYYEKEERGRGNFPDRFSARQFPNYSSELNVNALLLGDSALYLCASSQIGGLGQPQHFGDGTRLSIL.

To note about this clone: Other DNA sequences in this sample translate to the same CDR3. The chain joins TRBV5-4 to TRBJ2-1, with TRBD2 matching over 8 bases. The V gene's germline CDR1 is SGHNT and CDR2 YYREEE (reference sequence). V lost 2 bases, J lost 5 bases, and 0 bases stayed unmatched. CDR3 size: 13 residues. The CDR3: CASSLLADNEQFF. The CDR3 DNA reads as TGTGCCAGCAGCTTACTAGCGGACAATGAGCAGTTCTTC.

The rearrangement uses TRBV4-2 and TRBJ1-6; D uncertain. The CDR3 loop spans 16 amino acids. V lost 3 bases and J lost 1, with 10 bases in between. The germline V gene encodes CDR1 LGHNA and CDR2 YNFKEQ. The chain's CDR3 is CASSQEGRSYNSPLHF. The CDR3 DNA reads as TGTGCCAGCAGCCAGGAGGGAAGGTCCTATAATTCACCCCTCCACTTT.

The rearrangement uses TRBV6-1 and TRBJ2-1; 12 bases are a match to TRBD2. J lost 4 bases, V lost 2 bases, and 0 bases had no gene match. The CDR3 is 15 amino acids. Germline values: CDR1 MNHNS, CDR2 SASEGT. CDR3 sequence: CASSELAGGYNEQFF. DNA for the CDR3: TGTGCCAGCAGTGAACTAGCGGGGGGGTACAATGAGCAGTTCTTC.

The J gene is TRBJ1-4, the V gene TRBV7-8; D possibly corresponds to TRBD1 (6 bases). V lost 5 bases to trimming and J lost 1 base, with 17 bases between them. The germline V gene encodes CDR1 SGHVS and CDR2 FQNEAQ. CDR3 length: 17 amino acids. CDR3 amino acids: CASSPQFYRETNEKLFF. Written as DNA, the CDR3 is TGTGCCAGCAGCCCCCAATTCTACAGGGAAACTAATGAAAAACTGTTTTTT.

The genes are TRBV2 and TRBJ2-1; 13 bases are shared with TRBD2. The CDR3 has 14 residues. V shed 10 bases and J 7 bases; nucleotides not matched to a gene: 7. Germline CDR1 and CDR2: SNHLY and FYNNEI. CDR3 DNA: TGTGCCACCCTACTAGCGGGGGGGCCGAATGAGCAGTTCTTC. It is translated as CATLLAGGPNEQFF.

A single count supports this clone. The chain uses TRBV28 and TRBJ2-2, with 7 positions matching TRBD1. This CDR3 has 17 amino acids. V gave up 4 bases and J gave up 0 bases; unmatched junction bases: 8. The germline V gene has CDR1 MDHEN and CDR2 SYDVKM. The CDR3: CASSYPDRAANTGELFF. The CDR3 DNA follows: TGTGCCAGCAGTTACCCAGACAGGGCTGCGAACACCGGGGAGCTGTTTTTT.

This rearrangement joins TRBV5-1 to TRBJ2-1, with no clear D. The CDR3 contains 13 residues. From germline, CDR1 is SGHRS and CDR2 YFSETQ. V lost 1 base, J lost 6 bases, and 8 bases lay in between. CDR3 amino acids: CASSLLTLNEQFF. The CDR3 DNA follows: TGCGCCAGCAGCTTGCTAACACTCAATGAGCAGTTCTTC. Drawing the rest from reference TRBV5-1 and TRBJ2-1, the complete variable domain is KAGVTQTPRYLIKTRGQQVTLSCSPISGHRSVSWYQQTPGQGLQFLFEYFSETQRNKGNFPGRFSGRQFSNSRSEMNVSTLELGDSALYLCASSLLTLNEQFFGPGTRLTVL.

The genes are TRBV11-2 and TRBJ2-5, with a weak D call TRBD2 (5 bases). Germline loops: CDR1 SGHAT, CDR2 FQNNGV. CDR3 length: 14 residues. Trimming shortened V by 5 bases and J by 1 base, and 11 bases separated the two germline ends. The CDR3 is CASSPPSLQETQYF. The CDR3 region has the DNA TGTGCCAGCAGCCCGCCTAGCCTCCAAGAGACCCAGTACTTC.

In nucleotides, the CDR3 is TGTGCCAGCAGCGTAGCCGGGACAGCTAACTATGGCTACACCTTC. Translating it yields CASSVAGTANYGYTF. J is TRBJ1-2 and V is TRBV9, with TRBD1 matching over 7 bases. CDR1 is SGDLS, CDR2 YYNGEE, per germline. J was trimmed by 0 bases and V by 0 bases; bases with no gene match: 2. This CDR3 contains 15 residues. The full variable domain, rest sourced from reference TRBV9 and TRBJ1-2, is DSGVTQTPKHLITATGQRVTLRCSPRSGDLSVYWYQQSLDQGLQFLIQYYNGEERAKGNILERFSAQQFPDLHSELNLSSLELGDSALYFCASSVAGTANYGYTFGSGTRLTVV.